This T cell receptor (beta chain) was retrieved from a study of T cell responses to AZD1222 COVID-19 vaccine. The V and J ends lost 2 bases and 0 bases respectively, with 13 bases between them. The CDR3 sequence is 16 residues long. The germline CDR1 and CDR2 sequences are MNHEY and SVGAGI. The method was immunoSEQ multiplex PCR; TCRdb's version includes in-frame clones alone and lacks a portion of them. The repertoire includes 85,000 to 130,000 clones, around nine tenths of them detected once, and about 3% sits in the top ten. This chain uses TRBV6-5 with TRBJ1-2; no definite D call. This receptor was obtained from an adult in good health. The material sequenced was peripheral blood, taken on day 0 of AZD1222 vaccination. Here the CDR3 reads CASSYMGVAANYGYTF. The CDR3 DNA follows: TGTGCCAGCAGTTACATGGGAGTTGCAGCTAACTATGGCTACACCTTC.